This T cell receptor (beta chain) came from a study of Tregs in tolerant kidney transplant recipients. Study conclusions and caveats: Changing PCR primers prevented nucleotide comparison between some patients' samples. The most relevant donor-specific Treg TCRbeta repertoire apparently came from expansion with activated donor B cells. This study did not directly address biological reproducibility.

With regard to this clone: Its antigen is still unknown.

The CDR3 has 18 residues. The junction had 16 bases not matched to a gene; V was cut back by 10 bases and J by 0 bases. Profiling relied on immunoSEQ multiplex PCR, and the TCRdb table lists in-frame clones only, not all of them. Of roughly 70,000 clones in the sample, 80% to 90% were seen once. The nonmyeloablative bone marrow transplants came from related graft donors, with transient mixed chimerism. Unstimulated regulatory T cells (CD4+CD25+CD127-), CD4+CD25- non-regulatory cells, CD4 and CD8 cells were FACS-sorted from thawed PBMCs. The sequenced sample was CD4+ T cells from blood (PBMCs), obtained 6 months after the transplant. This sequence originates from a human patient who received a combined kidney and bone marrow transplant. Part of the T cell pool may stem from the graft donor. V gene TRBV6-7 combines with J gene TRBJ2-4, with 9 bases fitting TRBD2. TRBV6-7 is flagged as an ORF with uncertain function. The CDR3 loop is CATFSSGTGREAKNIQYF. DNA for the CDR3: TGTGCCACCTTCTCTAGCGGGACGGGAAGAGAAGCCAAAAACATTCAGTACTTC.